Following are 16 T cell receptor beta chains from one sample sequenced in a study of T cell responses to AZD1222 COVID-19 vaccine. The data were produced by immunoSEQ multiplex PCR, yet TCRdb's version contains in-frame clones alone and is incomplete. Of around 120,000 clones detected, about nine tenths appear once; the ten largest clones hold around 7.8%. The sample consisted of peripheral blood, taken on day 0 of AZD1222 vaccination. The receptors stem from an adult in good health.

The chain carries TRBV28 and TRBJ2-7; D is ambiguous. Germline-derived CDR1 and CDR2 are MDHEN and SYDVKM. Trimming cost V 3 bases and J 3 bases, with 12 bases left between them. The CDR3 covers 14 residues. In DNA, the CDR3 is TGTGCCAGCAGTTTGGTCGGAACCATCTACGAGCAGTACTTC. Translation gives CASSLVGTIYEQYF.

CDR3 residues: CASSPLAGTDTQYF. The CDR3, as DNA: TGTGCCAGCAGCCCGCTGGCAGGCACAGATACGCAGTATTTT. This rearrangement joins TRBV7-6 to TRBJ2-3; D remains unclear. The ends were cut back, 5 bases at V and 1 base at J, with 10 bases in the middle. This CDR3 comprises 14 residues. Germline V gives CDR1 SGHVS, CDR2 FNYEAQ.

The V call is TRBV4-1, the J call TRBJ1-6, with TRBD1 as a possible D gene (6 bases). V lost 5 bases to trimming and J lost 10 bases, with 15 bases between them. Germline V gene lookup returns CDR1 MGHRA and CDR2 YSYEKL. This CDR3 is built from 14 residues. DNA for the CDR3: TGCGCCAGCAGCACTGGACAGAAACAATCACCCCTCCACTTT. Translating gives CASSTGQKQSPLHF.

V gene TRBV18 combines with J gene TRBJ2-3; D not resolved. Trimming cost V 5 bases and J 2 bases, with 14 bases left between them. The CDR3 length is 15 residues. Per germline, CDR1 KGHSH and CDR2 LQKENI. DNA for the CDR3: TGTGCCAGCTCATCTTCCAAGCTAAACACAGATACGCAGTATTTT. Protein product: CASSSSKLNTDTQYF.

The rearrangement joins TRBV7-3 to TRBJ1-6, with 8 bases aligning to TRBD1. The CDR3 loop spans 14 amino acids. Germline CDR1 reads SGHTA; CDR2 reads FQGTGA. With V trimmed by 5 bases and J by 6 bases, 3 bases remained unmatched. The CDR3 protein is CASSTGQVNSPLHF. The CDR3, as DNA: TGTGCCAGCAGCACGGGACAGGTTAATTCACCCCTCCACTTT.

The J gene is TRBJ1-2, the V gene TRBV4-3; a possible D gene is TRBD1 (6 bases). This CDR3 is 14 amino acids long. The V gene lost 4 bases and the J gene lost 8 bases, with 17 bases spanning the gap. Germline lookup yields CDR1 LGHNA and CDR2 YSLEER. The CDR3 region is CASSRVGGARGYTF. For the CDR3, the DNA is TGCGCCAGCAGCCGGGTAGGGGGGGCACGCGGCTACACCTTC.

V and J are TRBV25-1 and TRBJ2-7; no reliable D call. V shed 6 bases and J shed 6 bases, with 15 bases lying between them. Looked up from germline, CDR1 is MGHDK and CDR2 is SYGVNS. The CDR3 covers 13 residues. The CDR3 sequence: CASSSPGASEQYF. CDR3 coding DNA: TGTGCCAGCAGCTCCCCTGGAGCGTCCGAGCAGTACTTC.

This chain joins TRBV7-2 and TRBJ1-2; 9 positions match TRBD1. Trimming at V came to 6 bases and at J to 5 bases, leaving 10 bases not matched to a gene. CDR1 is SGHTA and CDR2 is FQGNSA in the germline V gene. CDR3 length: 15 amino acids. The CDR3 reads CASRPGQGWGYGYTF. The CDR3 bases are TGTGCCAGCAGACCGGGACAGGGCTGGGGATATGGCTACACCTTC.

The chain uses TRBV23-1 and TRBJ1-5, with unresolved D. TRBV23-1 qualifies as an ORF whose function is uncertain. V was shortened by 11 bases and J by 5 bases, with 7 bases between the two germline ends. This CDR3 is built from 10 residues. CDR3 protein: CAGPYQPQHF. DNA for the CDR3: TGCGCCGGCCCTTATCAGCCCCAGCATTTT.

The rearrangement links TRBV6-2 or TRBV6-3 to TRBJ2-5; TRBD1 matches at 12 bases. The CDR3 sequence is 19 residues long. With V trimmed by 0 bases and J by 2 bases, 10 bases remained unmatched. CDR1 is MNHEY and CDR2 is SVGEGT in the germline V gene. CDR3 loop: CASSYSRDRGRRLQETQYF. The CDR3 DNA is TGTGCCAGCAGTTACTCAAGGGACAGGGGGCGAAGGTTGCAAGAGACCCAGTACTTC.

The chain recombines TRBV7-8 with TRBJ1-2; D not resolved. V shed 4 bases and J shed 0 bases, with 15 bases lying between them. The V gene's germline CDR1 is SGHVS and CDR2 FQNEAQ. This CDR3 contains 16 residues. This chain's CDR3 is CASSSSVLRSNYGYTF. The DNA of the CDR3 is TGTGCCAGCAGCTCCTCGGTTTTGAGATCTAACTATGGCTACACCTTC.

This sequence joins TRBV9 and TRBJ1-5; 8 bases align to TRBD1. The CDR3 contains 16 residues. Germline values: CDR1 SGDLS, CDR2 YYNGEE. V shed 4 bases, J shed 3 bases, and the junction held 9 bases outside the gene matches. The CDR3 sequence is CASSILQGVHNQPQHF. CDR3 nucleotides: TGTGCCAGCAGCATTCTACAGGGGGTTCACAATCAGCCCCAGCATTTT.

The J gene is TRBJ2-7, the V gene TRBV7-2; D is uncertain. From germline, CDR1 is SGHTA and CDR2 FQGNSA. The V gene lost 5 bases and the J gene lost 1 base, with 12 bases spanning the gap. The CDR3 runs 14 residues. As DNA, the CDR3 is TGTGCCAGCAGCCCCCCACCCGGATCCTACGAGCAGTACTTC. Translated: CASSPPPGSYEQYF.

The rearrangement links TRBV6-5 to TRBJ1-5; unclear D gene. The length of the CDR3 is 14 residues. V lost 0 bases and J 7 bases, leaving 10 bases between the germline ends. In germline, CDR1 is MNHEY, CDR2 SVGAGI. CDR3 region: CASSYSAGLQPQHF. CDR3 nucleotides: TGTGCCAGCAGTTACTCGGCGGGCCTACAGCCCCAGCATTTT.

The chain links TRBV15 to TRBJ1-1; 8 bases match TRBD1. This CDR3 spans 15 amino acids. Per the germline V gene, CDR1 is LNHNV and CDR2 is YYDKDF (reference sequence). With 3 bases clipped from V and 0 bases from J, the junction kept 3 bases outside the gene matches. The CDR3 is CATSRGQAMNTEAFF. CDR3 bases: TGTGCCACCAGCAGGGGACAGGCCATGAACACTGAAGCTTTCTTT. Based on the CDR3 plus reference TRBV15 and TRBJ1-1, the full variable domain is DAMVIQNPRYQVTQFGKPVTLSCSQTLNHNVMYWYQQKSSQAPKLLFHYYDKDFNNEADTPDNFQSRRPNTSFCFLDIRSPGLGDTAMYLCATSRGQAMNTEAFFGQGTRLTVV.

The V call is TRBV28, the J call TRBJ1-1; no clear D. Trimming left V 2 bases short and J 0 bases short, with 7 bases between. The CDR3 loop spans 14 amino acids. Germline CDR1 is MDHEN and CDR2 is SYDVKM. This CDR3 is CASSLVQVNTEAFF. The DNA for the CDR3 is TGTGCCAGCAGTTTAGTTCAGGTGAACACTGAAGCTTTCTTT.